The clone carrying this TCR beta chain was seen more than once but under ten times. Its matching antigen is unknown. The data were taken from a study of T cells after yellow fever vaccination. General study findings and limits: Researchers noted that a small share of clonotypes showed up in both CD4 and CD8 compartments.

Each CDR3 protein gets one entry after TCRdb re-called the 5' RACE reads with MiXCR. The sample yields 100,000 to 150,000 distinct CDR3 sequences, roughly 8.2% seen once. Specimen: CD8+ T cells sorted from PBMCs, collected on the day of the yellow fever booster vaccination. This clonotype was obtained from a man younger than 35 who received the YFV17D yellow fever vaccine.

The CDR3, as DNA: TGCAGCGTTATTATCGCAGCCTACGAGCAGTACTTC. As protein: CSVIIAAYEQYF. The chain has TRBV29-1 and TRBJ2-7; D is undetermined. V lost 5 bases, J lost 2 bases, and 10 bases lay in between. Germline V gene lookup returns CDR1 SQVTM and CDR2 ANQGSEA. This CDR3 is 12 amino acids long.